These T cell receptor beta chains were read from a single sample in a study of blood T cell repertoires in COVID-19. TCRdb's copy holds only in-frame clones and misses some; the assay was immunoSEQ multiplex PCR. The sample has approximately 77,000 clones; 80% to 90% are singletons. Sequenced: peripheral blood. Every receptor here comes from a woman aged 55-69 years with acute or convalescent COVID-19. The conserved cysteine and the conserved F or W are not part of the CDR3 here. The order of the fields is J gene, clone size, V gene, CDR3 protein. Clone size, where shown, is once, few, many, or a class for clones that have expanded.

j_call: TRBJ2-3
clone_size: NA
v_call: TRBV7-2
cdr3_aa: ASSPAGGAGRGTQY

j_call: TRBJ2-7
clone_size: NA
v_call: TRBV12-3/TRBV12-4
cdr3_aa: ASSGQGPYEQY

j_call: TRBJ1-2
clone_size: NA
v_call: TRBV6-5
cdr3_aa: ASSWTGASSYGYT

j_call: TRBJ2-7
clone_size: NA
v_call: TRBV12-3/TRBV12-4
cdr3_aa: ASSGYGVLEQY

j_call: TRBJ1-5
clone_size: once
v_call: TRBV19
cdr3_aa: ASSIGQGRLAQH

j_call: TRBJ1-1
clone_size: many
v_call: TRBV14
cdr3_aa: ASSQVKDRRDTEAF

j_call: TRBJ2-7
clone_size: NA
v_call: TRBV29-1
cdr3_aa: SAARGGSYEQY

j_call: TRBJ1-6
clone_size: NA
v_call: TRBV19
cdr3_aa: ASSPEDRGNSPLH

j_call: TRBJ1-2
clone_size: few
v_call: TRBV4-3
cdr3_aa: ASSQDLTGSYGYT

j_call: TRBJ1-4
clone_size: few
v_call: TRBV2
cdr3_aa: ASSEDRATNEKLF

j_call: TRBJ2-7
clone_size: NA
v_call: TRBV28
cdr3_aa: ASSFGGLAGGSYEQY

j_call: TRBJ1-1
clone_size: NA
v_call: TRBV18
cdr3_aa: ASSRGQAGYTEAF

j_call: TRBJ1-5
clone_size: NA
v_call: TRBV4-1
cdr3_aa: ASSLWTGLNQPQH

j_call: TRBJ1-5
clone_size: NA
v_call: TRBV24-1
cdr3_aa: ATSDHRVGSNQPQH

j_call: TRBJ1-2
clone_size: many
v_call: TRBV28
cdr3_aa: ASMGARGDREGYGYT

j_call: TRBJ1-2
clone_size: NA
v_call: TRBV30
cdr3_aa: AWSLGDPMAYGYT

j_call: TRBJ1-4
clone_size: NA
v_call: TRBV3-1/TRBV3-2
cdr3_aa: ASSLRSEEKLF

j_call: TRBJ1-2
clone_size: few
v_call: TRBV3-1/TRBV3-2
cdr3_aa: ASSQQGQGLGYT

j_call: TRBJ2-3
clone_size: NA
v_call: TRBV24-1
cdr3_aa: ATSETGWNTDTQY

j_call: TRBJ1-1
clone_size: NA
v_call: TRBV30
cdr3_aa: AHRDRATEAF

j_call: TRBJ2-5
clone_size: NA
v_call: TRBV2
cdr3_aa: ASSSWEKTQY

j_call: TRBJ2-3
clone_size: NA
v_call: TRBV6-1
cdr3_aa: ASSAIGGAGPDTQY

j_call: TRBJ1-2
clone_size: medium-sized
v_call: TRBV13
cdr3_aa: ASSELTSTGAGGYT

j_call: TRBJ2-3
clone_size: NA
v_call: TRBV18
cdr3_aa: ASSQRQGDTQY

j_call: TRBJ1-3
clone_size: NA
v_call: TRBV5-1
cdr3_aa: ASSLGAGTTSGNTIY

j_call: TRBJ1-3
clone_size: NA
v_call: TRBV12-3/TRBV12-4
cdr3_aa: ASSLVERNTIY

j_call: TRBJ2-3
clone_size: NA
v_call: TRBV5-6
cdr3_aa: ASSETGTSQDTQY

j_call: TRBJ1-1
clone_size: NA
v_call: TRBV7-2
cdr3_aa: ASSQQGGGTEAF

j_call: TRBJ2-1
clone_size: once
v_call: TRBV7-2
cdr3_aa: ASSWGQGLRNEQF